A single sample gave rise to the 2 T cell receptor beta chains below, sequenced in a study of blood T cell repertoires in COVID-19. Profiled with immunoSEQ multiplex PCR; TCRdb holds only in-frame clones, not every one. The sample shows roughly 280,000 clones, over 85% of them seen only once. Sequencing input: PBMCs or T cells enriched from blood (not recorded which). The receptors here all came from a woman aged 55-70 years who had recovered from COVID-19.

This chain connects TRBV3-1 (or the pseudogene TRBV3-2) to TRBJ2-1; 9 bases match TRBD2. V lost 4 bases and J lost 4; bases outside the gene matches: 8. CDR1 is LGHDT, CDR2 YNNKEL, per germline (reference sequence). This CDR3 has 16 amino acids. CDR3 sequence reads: CASSPHGGGVYNEQFF. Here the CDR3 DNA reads TGTGCCAGCAGCCCCCATGGCGGGGGGGTATACAATGAGCAGTTCTTC.

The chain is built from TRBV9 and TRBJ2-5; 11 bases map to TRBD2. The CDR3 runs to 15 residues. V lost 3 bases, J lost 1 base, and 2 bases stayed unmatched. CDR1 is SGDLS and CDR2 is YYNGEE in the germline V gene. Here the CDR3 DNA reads TGTGCCAGCAGCGAGGGACTAGCGGTCCAAGAGACCCAGTACTTC. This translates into CASSEGLAVQETQYF.